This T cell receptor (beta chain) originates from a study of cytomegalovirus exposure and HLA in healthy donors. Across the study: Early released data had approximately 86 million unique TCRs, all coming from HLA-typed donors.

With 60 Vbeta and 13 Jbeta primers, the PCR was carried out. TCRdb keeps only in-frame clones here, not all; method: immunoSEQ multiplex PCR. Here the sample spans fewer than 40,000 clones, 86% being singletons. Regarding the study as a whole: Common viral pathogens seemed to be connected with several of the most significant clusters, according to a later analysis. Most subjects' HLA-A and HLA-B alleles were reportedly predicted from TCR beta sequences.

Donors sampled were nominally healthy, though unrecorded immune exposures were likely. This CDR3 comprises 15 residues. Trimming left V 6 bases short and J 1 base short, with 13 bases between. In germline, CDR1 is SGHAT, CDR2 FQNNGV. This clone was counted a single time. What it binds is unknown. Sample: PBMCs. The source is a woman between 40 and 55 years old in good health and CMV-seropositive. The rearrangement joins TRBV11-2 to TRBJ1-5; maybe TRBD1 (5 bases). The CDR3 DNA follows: TGTGCCAGCAGTTCGGGACTTTCAAGCAATCAGCCCCAGCATTTT. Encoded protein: CASSSGLSSNQPQHF.